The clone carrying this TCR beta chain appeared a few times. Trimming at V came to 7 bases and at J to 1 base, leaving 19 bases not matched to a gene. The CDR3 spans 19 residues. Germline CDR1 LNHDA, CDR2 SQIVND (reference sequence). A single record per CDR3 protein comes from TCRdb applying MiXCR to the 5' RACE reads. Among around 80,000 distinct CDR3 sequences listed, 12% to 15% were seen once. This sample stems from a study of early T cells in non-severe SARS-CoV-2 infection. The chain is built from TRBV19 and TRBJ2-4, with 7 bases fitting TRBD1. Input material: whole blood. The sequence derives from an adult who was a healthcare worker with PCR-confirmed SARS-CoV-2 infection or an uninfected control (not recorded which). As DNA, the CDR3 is TGTGCCAGTACCCCACTTGGACAGGCTACCTCAACGGCCAAAAACATTCAGTACTTC. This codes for CASTPLGQATSTAKNIQYF.